This TCR beta chain was profiled in a study of T cells in Graves' hyperthyroidism and ophthalmopathy. Notes on this clonotype: Its antigen is currently unknown.

There were TCR beta CDR3 regions amplified from RNA transcripts. When the TCR CDR3 underwent first-round RT-PCR, the HTBI primer set was used. MiXCR, run by TCRdb on the multiplex PCR reads, gives a single entry per CDR3 protein. The table shows 450,000 to 650,000 distinct CDR3 sequences, with roughly 17% occurring only once. V lost 8 bases and J lost 1, with 11 bases in between. CDR1 and CDR2 (germline): SQVTM, ANQGSEA. This CDR3 comprises 12 residues. On the basis of clinical symptoms, serum thyroxine and TRAb, thyroid ultrasound and orbital computed tomography, diagnoses were made. Study conclusions and caveats: The majority of expanded thyroid clonotypes above 0.001 also appeared in blood.

This rearrangement joins TRBV29-1 to TRBJ1-1; no firm D call. This TCR came from a woman between 18 and 29 years old with Graves' ophthalmopathy. The sequenced sample was blood. CDR3 in amino acids: CSMLGQNTEAFF. Written as DNA, the CDR3 is TGCAGCATGTTGGGTCAGAACACTGAAGCTTTCTTT.